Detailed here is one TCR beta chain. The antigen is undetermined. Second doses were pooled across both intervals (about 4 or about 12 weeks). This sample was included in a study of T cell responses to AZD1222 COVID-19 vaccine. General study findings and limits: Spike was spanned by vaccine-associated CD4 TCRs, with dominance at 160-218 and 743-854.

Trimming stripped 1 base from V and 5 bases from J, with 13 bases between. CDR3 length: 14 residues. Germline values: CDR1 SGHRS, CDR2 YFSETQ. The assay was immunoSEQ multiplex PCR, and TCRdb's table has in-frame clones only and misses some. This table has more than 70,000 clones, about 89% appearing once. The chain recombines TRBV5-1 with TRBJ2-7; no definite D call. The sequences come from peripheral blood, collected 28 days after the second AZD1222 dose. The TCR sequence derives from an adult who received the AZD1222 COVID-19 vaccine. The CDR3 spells CASSLLGLRDEQYF. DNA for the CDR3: TGCGCCAGCAGCTTGCTTGGCCTCCGGGACGAGCAGTACTTC.